This record looks at one TCR beta chain sequence and its context. A few counts support this clonotype. Its antigen is unknown. No base qualities exist here, and no much larger clone lies one base off it. Ficoll-Paque density gradient centrifugation was the method used to isolate PBMCs. This specimen belongs to a study of T-cell memory formation after mild COVID-19 (dated by TCRdb to the early 2020s). For context, the study as a whole: Most TCR sequence clusters were specific to one of the two donors. T-cell clones expanding and contracting after mild COVID-19 in two donors were tracked by longitudinal TCRalpha and TCRbeta repertoire sequencing. Two young, previously healthy adult volunteers made up the cohort, one male and one female. Overall results and qualifications from the work: SARS-CoV-2 specificity was not confirmed for the second-wave clones peaking on day 37. The study included only a couple of mild cases, and larger cohorts that include severe cases with pre-infection samples were judged to be necessary. Some responding clones were found in pre-infection memory, which suggests that pre-existing cross-reactive memory T cells took part in the SARS-CoV-2 response. Balanced CD4/CD8 phenotypes were observed for clones contracting from day 15 to 85, whereas a bias towards CD4+ was observed for a second wave of clones expanding from day 15 to 37. Contracting CD4+ clones appeared mostly in the CM and EM memory subsets, whereas CD8+ clones were enriched in EMRA.

Sequencing took place on an Illumina NovaSeq 6000. TCRalpha and TCRbeta cDNA libraries were built by 5'RACE with constant-segment primers, adding sample barcodes and unique molecular identifiers. Trizol reagent was used to extract RNA from every sample. Library amplification was performed in two PCR steps, and a second sample barcode and Illumina TruSeq adapters were introduced in the second step. Sequencing of the libraries was done on an Illumina NovaSeq, producing 2 x 150 bp paired-end reads. Regarding the original processing steps: Demultiplexing of reads and collapsing into UMI-guided consensus sequences were performed with migec v1.2.7. With mixcr v2.1.11, UMI consensuses were aligned to TRA and TRB V and J templates and assembled into clonotypes. Clonotypes were classified as expanded or contracted when called significant by both edgeR and NoisET, with noise models trained on biological replicates. For edgeR calls, a false discovery rate-adjusted p below 0.01 and a log2 fold-change threshold of 1 were applied. As an exploratory analysis of dynamics, max-normalized trajectories of the 1000 most abundant clonotypes were examined with PCA combined with hierarchical clustering. Separately sequenced CD4+ and CD8+ repertoires were used to assign a CD4 or CD8 phenotype to each responding clone. TCRdb cleaned the public reads at Q25 with fastp, built clones with MiXCR and kept in-frame beta chains. Entries are consolidated by CDR3 protein sequence, retaining the most common genes and DNA. TCRdb's processing, not the authors' own work, is the source of the V and J calls. Counted in this sample were about 600,000 distinct CDR3 sequences; about 20% of them appeared once. The top ten constitute roughly 9.1% of the sample.

CDR1 LNHDA and CDR2 SQIVND are derived from the germline V gene (reference sequence). The CDR3 holds 17 amino acids from the cysteine to the phenylalanine. The read is trimmed to its CDR3 DNA, 51 bases read in frame from base 1. V is cut back by 3 bases and J by 7 bases, with 15 bases in the junction unmatched. The source is an adult woman who had mild COVID-19 (a few samples of this study predate the infection). The sample titles of this study are shuffled in the database, so cell type and time point are left out; the donor was told from shared clones. The material sequenced was PBMCs or a T cell subset sorted from them (not recorded which). The chain couples TRBV19 to TRBJ1-5, with TRBD1 matching 7 junction bases. The CDR3 protein sequence reads: CASSINLGQVRAQPQHF. The DNA sequence is given as TGTGCCAGTAGTATTAACCTCGGACAGGTAAGGGCGCAGCCCCAGCATTTT.